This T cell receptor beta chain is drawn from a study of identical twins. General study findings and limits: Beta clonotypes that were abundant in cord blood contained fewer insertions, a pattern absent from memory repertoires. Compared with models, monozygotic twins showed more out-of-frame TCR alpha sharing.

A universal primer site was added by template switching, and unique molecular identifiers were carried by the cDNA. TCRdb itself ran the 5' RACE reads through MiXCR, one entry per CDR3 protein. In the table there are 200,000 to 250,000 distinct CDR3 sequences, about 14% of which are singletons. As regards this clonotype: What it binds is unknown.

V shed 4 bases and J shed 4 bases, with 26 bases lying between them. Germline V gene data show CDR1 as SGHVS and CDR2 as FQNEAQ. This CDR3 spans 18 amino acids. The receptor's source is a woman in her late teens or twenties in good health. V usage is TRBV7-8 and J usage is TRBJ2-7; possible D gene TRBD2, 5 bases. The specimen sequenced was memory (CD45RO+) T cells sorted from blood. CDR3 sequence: CASSSSEIERESSYEQYF. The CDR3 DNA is TGTGCCAGCAGCTCATCCGAGATTGAGAGGGAGTCTTCGTACGAGCAGTACTTC.